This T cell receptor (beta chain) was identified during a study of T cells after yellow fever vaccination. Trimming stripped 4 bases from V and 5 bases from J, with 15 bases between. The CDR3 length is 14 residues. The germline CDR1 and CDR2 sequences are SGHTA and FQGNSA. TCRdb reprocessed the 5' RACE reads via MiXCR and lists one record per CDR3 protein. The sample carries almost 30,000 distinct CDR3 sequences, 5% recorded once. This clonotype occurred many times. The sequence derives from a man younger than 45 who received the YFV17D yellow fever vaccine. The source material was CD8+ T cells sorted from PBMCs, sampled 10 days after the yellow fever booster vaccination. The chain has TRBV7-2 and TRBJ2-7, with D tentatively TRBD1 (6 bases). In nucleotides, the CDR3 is TGTGCCAGCAGCTGGGGCGGTAGGGGGAACGAGCAGTACTTC. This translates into CASSWGGRGNEQYF.